The sequence of this TCR beta chain was determined in a study of T cells in Graves' hyperthyroidism and ophthalmopathy. Study context: Blood was drawn when the patient was first diagnosed and still untreated. Whole-study results and caveats: Patients with ophthalmopathy were separated from those with stable hyperthyroidism by a 13 V-J model.

This clonotype has ten or more counts. Its antigen is undetermined. Amplification yielded TCR beta CDR3 regions, with RNA transcripts as the source. TCR CDR3 underwent first-round RT-PCR with the HTBI primer set. Each CDR3 protein is one row after TCRdb ran MiXCR on the multiplex PCR reads. The sample has about 360,000 distinct CDR3 sequences, roughly 13% seen once. This CDR3 spans 17 amino acids. Germline CDR1 and CDR2: SNHLY and FYNNEI. V lost 5 bases and J 3 bases, leaving 22 bases between the germline ends. Patients with uncontrolled infections, other autoimmune diseases, pregnancy or lactation were excluded.

The sample consisted of blood. The receptor's source is a woman younger than 35 with Graves' hyperthyroidism. The rearrangement joins TRBV2 to TRBJ1-2; D possibly corresponds to TRBD1 (5 bases). The CDR3 DNA reads as TGTGCCAGCAGTCGATCGGGGATGGGGGGTCCTGACTATGGCTACACCTTC. It yields the protein CASSRSGMGGPDYGYTF.